Listed below are T cell receptor beta chains from one sample, sequenced in a study of blood T cell repertoires in COVID-19. Using immunoSEQ multiplex PCR, the repertoire was profiled, and TCRdb retains in-frame clones only, with some absent. The repertoire consists of fewer than 200,000 clones, with about four fifths occurring once and the leading ten covering 9% to 15%. Source material: peripheral blood. These receptors were collected from a woman aged 80 or over with COVID-19, enrolled during active disease. Both conserved end residues are part of each CDR3. The D gene is left open where the match is weak. The size entry is marked missing in some rows and otherwise reads once, few, many or a size class.

DNA: TGCGCCAGCAGCTTTTCGGGGACTGACACTGAAGCTTTCTTT; CDR3: CASSFSGTDTEAFF; D: NA; J: TRBJ1-1; V: TRBV5-1; size: NA
DNA: TGCGCCAGCAGCACCCGGACAGGGCCCCAGGGGACTGAAGCTTTCTTT; CDR3: CASSTRTGPQGTEAFF; D: TRBD1; J: TRBJ1-1; V: TRBV4-3; size: NA
DNA: TGTGCCAGCTCACCCGCGACAGGGGTCGTTGCAGATACGCAGTATTTT; CDR3: CASSPATGVVADTQYF; D: TRBD1; J: TRBJ2-3; V: TRBV18; size: NA
DNA: TGTGCCAGCAGCTGGGGACAGTCGGAAGATGGCTACACCTTC; CDR3: CASSWGQSEDGYTF; D: TRBD1; J: TRBJ1-2; V: TRBV5-4; size: NA
DNA: TGTGCCAGCAGCCCACTAGTGGCGTACTATGGCTACACCTTC; CDR3: CASSPLVAYYGYTF; D: NA; J: TRBJ1-2; V: TRBV7-9; size: once
DNA: TGTGCCAGCAGAATCAGGACAGGGGAAGGTAGCTACACCTTC; CDR3: CASRIRTGEGSYTF; D: TRBD1; J: TRBJ1-2; V: TRBV6-5; size: NA
DNA: TGTGCCAGCAGCCCGACAGGGAGTGGTGGTTTGGGCGGCTACACCTTC; CDR3: CASSPTGSGGLGGYTF; D: TRBD1; J: TRBJ1-2; V: TRBV28; size: NA
DNA: TGTGCCAGCAGGGGGGCCACGGGACAGGGGAATCACGAGCAGTACTTC; CDR3: CASRGATGQGNHEQYF; D: TRBD1; J: TRBJ2-7; V: TRBV2; size: NA
DNA: TGTGCCGAGGGACAGGCAAACTCTGGAAACACCATATATTTT; CDR3: CAEGQANSGNTIYF; D: TRBD1; J: TRBJ1-3; V: TRBV7-9; size: NA
DNA: TGTGCCAGCAGACCAGGCGGGGGGCCCGGCTATGGCTACACCTTC; CDR3: CASRPGGGPGYGYTF; D: NA; J: TRBJ1-2; V: TRBV27; size: NA
DNA: TGTGCCAGCTCACCACCCTTCGGGGGGCAAGGTGGAACTGAAGCTTTCTTT; CDR3: CASSPPFGGQGGTEAFF; D: NA; J: TRBJ1-1; V: TRBV18; size: NA
DNA: TGTGCCACCAGCAGAGATCGCACATCCGATACGCAGTATTTT; CDR3: CATSRDRTSDTQYF; D: NA; J: TRBJ2-3; V: TRBV15; size: few
DNA: TGTGCCACCAGCAGAGCCGGGACAGGGAAAATCCAAGAGACCCAGTACTTC; CDR3: CATSRAGTGKIQETQYF; D: TRBD1; J: TRBJ2-5; V: TRBV15; size: once
DNA: TGTGCCAGCAGCCTTAGACTATATAACACAGATACGCAGTATTTT; CDR3: CASSLRLYNTDTQYF; D: NA; J: TRBJ2-3; V: TRBV5-4; size: NA
DNA: TGTGCCAGCAGTTACTCCCAGAACACTGAAGCTTTCTTT; CDR3: CASSYSQNTEAFF; D: NA; J: TRBJ1-1; V: TRBV6-6; size: many
DNA: TGTGCCAGTAGTATAAGGACAGGACGGGAGCAGTTCTTC; CDR3: CASSIRTGREQFF; D: TRBD1; J: TRBJ2-1; V: TRBV19; size: NA
DNA: TGTGCCAGCACATACAATTCAGGGGGTGAAGCTTTCTTT; CDR3: CASTYNSGGEAFF; D: TRBD1; J: TRBJ1-1; V: TRBV3-1/TRBV3-2; size: NA
DNA: TGTGCCAGCAGTTTCCTGGGTCAGGGAAAACTGTTTTTT; CDR3: CASSFLGQGKLFF; D: NA; J: TRBJ1-4; V: TRBV28; size: NA
DNA: TGTGCCAGCAGCTTTTTGGTTGAGTACGAGCAGTACTTC; CDR3: CASSFLVEYEQYF; D: NA; J: TRBJ2-7; V: TRBV11-3; size: once
DNA: TGTGCCAGCAGTGGGGGACAGACCTACTATGGCTACACCTTC; CDR3: CASSGGQTYYGYTF; D: TRBD1; J: TRBJ1-2; V: TRBV2; size: NA
DNA: TGTGCCAGCAGCCGCGCGGTGGACAGGGCAAACCCCTTTAATGAAAAACTGTTTTTT; CDR3: CASSRAVDRANPFNEKLFF; D: TRBD1; J: TRBJ1-4; V: TRBV7-9; size: NA
DNA: TGTGCCAGCAGCCGAGCGGGAGTCTGGGATACGCAGTATTTT; CDR3: CASSRAGVWDTQYF; D: TRBD2; J: TRBJ2-3; V: TRBV6-5; size: once
DNA: TGTGCCAGCAGCGCCAGGACAGGGGCCTACAATGAGCAGTTCTTC; CDR3: CASSARTGAYNEQFF; D: TRBD1; J: TRBJ2-1; V: TRBV7-9; size: once
DNA: TGTGCCAGCAGCCCCGACATTTTCGCCAACGTCCTGACTTTC; CDR3: CASSPDIFANVLTF; D: NA; J: TRBJ2-6; V: TRBV7-3; size: NA
DNA: TGTGCCAGCAGCGCTACAGGGGCCCAAGAAGCTTTCTTT; CDR3: CASSATGAQEAFF; D: TRBD1; J: TRBJ1-1; V: TRBV7-8; size: NA
DNA: TGTGCCAGCAGCAGACAGGGGACGAACACCGGGGAGCTGTTTTTT; CDR3: CASSRQGTNTGELFF; D: TRBD1; J: TRBJ2-2; V: TRBV27; size: NA
DNA: TGTGCCAGCAGCCCCCCGGGGCGGGGGGGCGGTGAGACCCAGTACTTC; CDR3: CASSPPGRGGGETQYF; D: TRBD2; J: TRBJ2-5; V: TRBV5-4; size: NA
DNA: TGTGCCAGCAGCCAGGGACAGATTAATGAAAAACTGTTTTTT; CDR3: CASSQGQINEKLFF; D: TRBD1; J: TRBJ1-4; V: TRBV7-2; size: NA
DNA: TGCGCCAGCCGACTAGCGGGGGGGTTTAATGAGCAGTTCTTC; CDR3: CASRLAGGFNEQFF; D: TRBD2; J: TRBJ2-1; V: TRBV5-1; size: NA
DNA: TGCGCCAGCAGGGAGAACTTGAACACTGAAGCTTTCTTT; CDR3: CASRENLNTEAFF; D: NA; J: TRBJ1-1; V: TRBV5-1; size: NA
DNA: TGTGCCAGTAGCTTACGGGGTCGGGAGACCCAGTACTTC; CDR3: CASSLRGRETQYF; D: NA; J: TRBJ2-5; V: TRBV2; size: NA
DNA: TGCAGCGTTGAACAGGGGGGATACACTGAAGCTTTCTTT; CDR3: CSVEQGGYTEAFF; D: TRBD1; J: TRBJ1-1; V: TRBV29-1; size: NA
DNA: TGTGCCAGCACCAATCCGACAGGGGGCTCCCACGAGCAGTACTTC; CDR3: CASTNPTGGSHEQYF; D: TRBD1; J: TRBJ2-7; V: TRBV7-9; size: NA
DNA: TGTGCCAGCAGCCAGAACAGACAGGCCCGCTATGGCTACACCTTC; CDR3: CASSQNRQARYGYTF; D: NA; J: TRBJ1-2; V: TRBV3-1/TRBV3-2; size: NA
DNA: TGCGCCAGCAGCCAAGAGACTAGCGCAAATGAGCAGTTCTTC; CDR3: CASSQETSANEQFF; D: TRBD2; J: TRBJ2-1; V: TRBV4-1; size: NA
DNA: TGTGCCAGCAGCCAGATAGCGGGAGGGCCTCAGAATGAGCAGTTCTTC; CDR3: CASSQIAGGPQNEQFF; D: TRBD2; J: TRBJ2-1; V: TRBV14; size: few
DNA: TGTGCCAGCAGTGGCGAACTTTCTATGGCGGGTGAGCAGTTCTTC; CDR3: CASSGELSMAGEQFF; D: NA; J: TRBJ2-1; V: TRBV2; size: NA
DNA: TGTGCCAGCTCACCAATACCTCTTACTAGCACAGATACGCAGTATTTT; CDR3: CASSPIPLTSTDTQYF; D: NA; J: TRBJ2-3; V: TRBV18; size: NA
DNA: TGCAGTGCTAGTGGGGACTACGCCGAGCAGTACTTC; CDR3: CSASGDYAEQYF; D: TRBD2; J: TRBJ2-7; V: TRBV20-1; size: NA
DNA: TGTGCCAGCAGCCAAGTACAGTCTAGCACAGATACGCAGTATTTT; CDR3: CASSQVQSSTDTQYF; D: NA; J: TRBJ2-3; V: TRBV4-2; size: NA
DNA: TGTGCCAGCAGTGCGCAGGGGATTACGCAGTATTTT; CDR3: CASSAQGITQYF; D: NA; J: TRBJ2-3; V: TRBV25-1; size: many
DNA: TGTGCCAGTAGTATAAACCAGGGGGCAGGGCAGCCCCAGCATTTT; CDR3: CASSINQGAGQPQHF; D: TRBD1; J: TRBJ1-5; V: TRBV19; size: NA